Listed below are T cell receptor beta chains from one sample, sequenced in a study of blood T cell repertoires in COVID-19. TCRdb keeps only in-frame clones here, not all; method: immunoSEQ multiplex PCR. The table shows roughly 99,000 clones, with around 88% occurring only once. The sequencing sample was made of peripheral blood. Receptors were obtained from a man between 45 and 60 years old with COVID-19, enrolled during active disease. The CDR3 runs from the conserved cysteine through the conserved F or W. Fields, in order: CDR3 DNA, CDR3 protein, J gene, D gene, V gene, clone size. A D gene is named only where the DNA matches it firmly. Size tells how often a clone was seen (once, few, many) or the class of an expanded clone, and some rows leave it out.

cdr3_nt: TGTGCCAGCAGCCGCCCCTGGGCTAACGATGGCTACACCTTC; cdr3_aa: CASSRPWANDGYTF; j_call: TRBJ1-2; d_call: .; v_call: TRBV4-2; clone_size: .
cdr3_nt: TGTGCCAGCAGTGTTAGAGGAAGGGGGCGCACAGATACGCAGTATTTT; cdr3_aa: CASSVRGRGRTDTQYF; j_call: TRBJ2-3; d_call: TRBD1; v_call: TRBV6-1; clone_size: .
cdr3_nt: TGCAGCGTTGGCGAGACATTATACTACGAGCAGTACTTC; cdr3_aa: CSVGETLYYEQYF; j_call: TRBJ2-7; d_call: .; v_call: TRBV29-1; clone_size: .
cdr3_nt: TGTGCCATCAGTGAGGGAATGGGGGGGACCCAGTACTTC; cdr3_aa: CAISEGMGGTQYF; j_call: TRBJ2-5; d_call: .; v_call: TRBV10-3; clone_size: .
cdr3_nt: TGCAGCGTTGGGCTGAGGACAGGGGGCTACGAGCAGTACTTC; cdr3_aa: CSVGLRTGGYEQYF; j_call: TRBJ2-7; d_call: TRBD1; v_call: TRBV29-1; clone_size: .
cdr3_nt: TGCGCCAGCAGCCCCGTGGGCAGGGGTTCCTACGAGCAGTACTTC; cdr3_aa: CASSPVGRGSYEQYF; j_call: TRBJ2-7; d_call: .; v_call: TRBV5-1; clone_size: .
cdr3_nt: TGTGCCAGCAGCTTATCAGGGGTACCCAATCAGCCCCAGCATTTT; cdr3_aa: CASSLSGVPNQPQHF; j_call: TRBJ1-5; d_call: .; v_call: TRBV7-8; clone_size: .
cdr3_nt: TGCGCCAGCAGCTTGGAGGGCCAGGGGGGTCAGCCCCAGCATTTT; cdr3_aa: CASSLEGQGGQPQHF; j_call: TRBJ1-5; d_call: TRBD1; v_call: TRBV5-1; clone_size: .
cdr3_nt: TGTGCCACCAGCGTCCGGGTACCCGATACGCAGTATTTT; cdr3_aa: CATSVRVPDTQYF; j_call: TRBJ2-3; d_call: .; v_call: TRBV15; clone_size: .
cdr3_nt: TGTGCCAGCAGACTCGGGACAGCGAACACTGAAGCTTTCTTT; cdr3_aa: CASRLGTANTEAFF; j_call: TRBJ1-1; d_call: TRBD1; v_call: TRBV28; clone_size: .
cdr3_nt: TGCGCCAGCAGCTCCGGGACAGGACTGAGCTCTGGGGCCAACGTCCTGACTTTC; cdr3_aa: CASSSGTGLSSGANVLTF; j_call: TRBJ2-6; d_call: TRBD1; v_call: TRBV5-1; clone_size: once
cdr3_nt: TGTGCCAGCAGTGGTCGGGACAGTAGTAAGACCTACGAGCAGTACTTC; cdr3_aa: CASSGRDSSKTYEQYF; j_call: TRBJ2-7; d_call: TRBD1; v_call: TRBV2; clone_size: once
cdr3_nt: TGTGCCTGGAGTTTTCCCAGGGTATCTGAAAACACCATATATTTT; cdr3_aa: CAWSFPRVSENTIYF; j_call: TRBJ1-3; d_call: .; v_call: TRBV30; clone_size: .
cdr3_nt: TGTGCCAGCAGCCAATTACAGGCCGGCGAGCAGTTCTTC; cdr3_aa: CASSQLQAGEQFF; j_call: TRBJ2-1; d_call: .; v_call: TRBV3-1/TRBV3-2; clone_size: .
cdr3_nt: TGTGCCAGCAGCTTGACAGGGTCGCCCCAAGAGACCCAGTACTTC; cdr3_aa: CASSLTGSPQETQYF; j_call: TRBJ2-5; d_call: TRBD1; v_call: TRBV7-8; clone_size: .